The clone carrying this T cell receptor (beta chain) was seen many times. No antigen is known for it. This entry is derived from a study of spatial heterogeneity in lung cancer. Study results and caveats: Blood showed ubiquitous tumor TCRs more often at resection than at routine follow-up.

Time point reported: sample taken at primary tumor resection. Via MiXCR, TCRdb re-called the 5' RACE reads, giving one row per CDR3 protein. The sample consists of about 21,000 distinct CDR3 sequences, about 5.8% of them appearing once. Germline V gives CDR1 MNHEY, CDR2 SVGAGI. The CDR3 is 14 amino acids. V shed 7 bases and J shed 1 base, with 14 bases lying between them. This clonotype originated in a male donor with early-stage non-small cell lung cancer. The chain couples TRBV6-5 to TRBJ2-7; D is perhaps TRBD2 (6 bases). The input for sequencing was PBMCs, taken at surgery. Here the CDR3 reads CASKAGPLSYEQYF. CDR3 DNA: TGTGCCAGCAAGGCGGGACCGTTGTCCTACGAGCAGTACTTC.